This T cell receptor beta chain stems from a study of T cell responses to AZD1222 COVID-19 vaccine. Notes on the study in general: Elevations in Spike-specific TCR breadth and depth followed administration of two AZD1222 doses. Repertoire sampling happened only post peak T cell response.

A word on this clone: Its antigen is not identified.

The method was immunoSEQ multiplex PCR; TCRdb's version includes in-frame clones alone and lacks a portion of them. The table has fewer than 50,000 clones, over 65% seen once; the top ten hold under 7.5%. This TCR came from an adult in good health. This specimen consisted of peripheral blood, obtained on day 0 of AZD1222 vaccination.

The CDR3 DNA reads TGTGCCAGCAGTCACACCCGGGGGGGAAGCTATGGCTACACCTTC. Translation: CASSHTRGGSYGYTF. The chain recombines TRBV27 with TRBJ1-2; possible D gene TRBD1, 5 bases. Trimming cost V 5 bases and J 4 bases, with 17 bases left between them. CDR1 and CDR2 from the germline V gene are MNHEY and SMNVEV (reference sequence). The CDR3 consists of 15 residues.